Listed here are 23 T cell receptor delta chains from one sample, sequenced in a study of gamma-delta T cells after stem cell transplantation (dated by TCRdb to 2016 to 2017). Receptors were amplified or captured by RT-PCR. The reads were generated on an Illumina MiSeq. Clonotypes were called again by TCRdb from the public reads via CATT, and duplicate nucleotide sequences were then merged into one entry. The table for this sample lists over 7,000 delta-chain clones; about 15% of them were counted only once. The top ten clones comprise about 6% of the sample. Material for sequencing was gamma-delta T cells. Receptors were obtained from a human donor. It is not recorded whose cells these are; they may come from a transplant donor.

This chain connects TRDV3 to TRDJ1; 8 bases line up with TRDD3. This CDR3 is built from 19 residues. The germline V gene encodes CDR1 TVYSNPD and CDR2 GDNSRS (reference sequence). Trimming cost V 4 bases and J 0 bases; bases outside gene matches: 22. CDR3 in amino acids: CASRFLPSTGGRYTDKLIF. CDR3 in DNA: TGTGCCTCAAGGTTCCTGCCGTCTACTGGGGGTCGCTACACCGATAAACTCATCTTT.

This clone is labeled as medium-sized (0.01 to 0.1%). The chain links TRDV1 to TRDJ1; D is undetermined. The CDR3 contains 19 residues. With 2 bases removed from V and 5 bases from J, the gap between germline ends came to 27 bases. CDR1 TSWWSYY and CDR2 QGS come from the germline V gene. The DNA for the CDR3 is TGTGCTCTTGGGGAATTTTGCTACGGCGGACCGGCGGGTTCTGATAAACTCATCTTT. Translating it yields CALGEFCYGGPAGSDKLIF.

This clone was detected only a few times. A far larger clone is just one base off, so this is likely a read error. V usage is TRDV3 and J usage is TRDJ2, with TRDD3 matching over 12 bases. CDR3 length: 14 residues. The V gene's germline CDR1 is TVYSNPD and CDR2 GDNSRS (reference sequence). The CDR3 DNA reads TGTGCCTGTGACGCACTGGGGGATACAGCACAATTCTTCTTT. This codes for CACDALGDTAQFFF. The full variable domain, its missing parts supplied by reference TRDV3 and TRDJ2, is CDKVTQSSPDQTVASGSEVVLLCTYDTVYSNPDLFWYRIRPDYSFQFVFYGDNSRSEGADFTQGRFSVKHILTQKAFHLVISPVRTEDSATYYCACDALGDTAQFFFGKGTQLIVEP.

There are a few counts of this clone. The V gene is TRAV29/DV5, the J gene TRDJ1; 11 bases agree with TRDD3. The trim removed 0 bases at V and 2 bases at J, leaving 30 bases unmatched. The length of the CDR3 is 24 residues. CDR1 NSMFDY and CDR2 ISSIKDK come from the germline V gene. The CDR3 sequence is CAASAFLGHEVGDTRIRKTDKLIF. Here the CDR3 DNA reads TGTGCAGCAAGCGCGTTCCTAGGGCACGAAGTGGGGGATACGCGTATCAGGAAAACCGATAAACTCATCTTT.

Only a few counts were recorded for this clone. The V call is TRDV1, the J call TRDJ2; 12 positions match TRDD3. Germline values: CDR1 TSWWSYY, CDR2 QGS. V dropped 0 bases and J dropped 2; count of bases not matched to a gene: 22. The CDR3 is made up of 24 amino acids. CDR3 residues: CALGELLLSLTCYWGIPLTAQLFF. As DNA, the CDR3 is TGTGCTCTTGGGGAACTACTACTCTCCCTGACCTGCTACTGGGGGATACCCTTGACAGCACAACTCTTCTTT.

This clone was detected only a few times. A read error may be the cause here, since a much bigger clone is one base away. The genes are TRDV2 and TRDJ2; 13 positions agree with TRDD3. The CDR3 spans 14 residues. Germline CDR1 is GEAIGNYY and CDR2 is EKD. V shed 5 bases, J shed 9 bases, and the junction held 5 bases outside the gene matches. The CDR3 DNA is TGTGCCTGTGGCGTACTGGGGGATACGTCACAACTCTTCTTT. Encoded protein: CACGVLGDTSQLFF.

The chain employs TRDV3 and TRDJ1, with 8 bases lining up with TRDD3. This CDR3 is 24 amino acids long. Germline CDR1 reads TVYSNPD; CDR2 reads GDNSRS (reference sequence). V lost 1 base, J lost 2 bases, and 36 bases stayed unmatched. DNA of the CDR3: TGTGCCTTTAAAGCGTTCTTTCCTTCATCTGGGGGACACGCGTATAGAGGGCCTACCGATAAACTCATCTTT. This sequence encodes CAFKAFFPSSGGHAYRGPTDKLIF.

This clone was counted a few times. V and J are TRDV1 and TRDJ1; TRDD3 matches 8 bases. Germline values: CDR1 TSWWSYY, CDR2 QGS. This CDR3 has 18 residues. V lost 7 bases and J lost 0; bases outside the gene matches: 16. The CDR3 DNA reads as TGTGCTCTTGTTTTTGCGTACTGGGGGCTCCGAGACACCGATAAACTCATCTTT. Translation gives CALVFAYWGLRDTDKLIF.

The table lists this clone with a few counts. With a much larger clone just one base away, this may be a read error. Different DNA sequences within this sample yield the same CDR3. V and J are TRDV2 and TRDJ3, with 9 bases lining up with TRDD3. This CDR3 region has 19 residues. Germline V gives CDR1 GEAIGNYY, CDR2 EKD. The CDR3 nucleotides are TGTGCTTGTGACACCGAGGGGATACGGCTCACCTGGGACACCCGACAGATGTTTTTC. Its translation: CACDTEGIRLTWDTRQMFF.

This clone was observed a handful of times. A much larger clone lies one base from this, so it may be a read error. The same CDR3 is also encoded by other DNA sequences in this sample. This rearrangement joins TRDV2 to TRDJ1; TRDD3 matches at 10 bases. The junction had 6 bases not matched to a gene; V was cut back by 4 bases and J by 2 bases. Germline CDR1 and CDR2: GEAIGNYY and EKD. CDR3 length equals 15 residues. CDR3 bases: TGTGCCTGTGATAAAGTACTGGGGGATACCGATAAACTCATCTTT. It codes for CACDKVLGDTDKLIF.

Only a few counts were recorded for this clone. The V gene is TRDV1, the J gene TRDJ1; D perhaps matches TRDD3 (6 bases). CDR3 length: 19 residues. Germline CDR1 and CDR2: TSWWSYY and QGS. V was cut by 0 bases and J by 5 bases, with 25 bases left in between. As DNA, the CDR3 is TGTGCTCTTGGGGAACTTCCCTACTCAATCCAATACTGGGCGGATAAACTCATCTTT. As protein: CALGELPYSIQYWADKLIF.

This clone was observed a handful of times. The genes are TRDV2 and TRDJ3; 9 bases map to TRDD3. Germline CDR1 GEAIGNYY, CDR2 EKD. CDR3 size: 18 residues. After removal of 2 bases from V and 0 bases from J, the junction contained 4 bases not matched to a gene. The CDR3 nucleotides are TGTGCCTGTGACAAACTGGGGGACTTCTCCTGGGACACCCGACAGATGTTTTTC. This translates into CACDKLGDFSWDTRQMFF.

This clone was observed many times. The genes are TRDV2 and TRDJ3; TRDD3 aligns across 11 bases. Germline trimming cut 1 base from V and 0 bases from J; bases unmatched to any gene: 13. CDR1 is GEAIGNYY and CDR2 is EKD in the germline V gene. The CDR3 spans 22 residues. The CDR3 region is CACDTRVSGGYHSSWDTRQMFF. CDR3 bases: TGTGCCTGTGACACACGCGTCTCTGGGGGATACCACAGCTCCTGGGACACCCGACAGATGTTTTTC.

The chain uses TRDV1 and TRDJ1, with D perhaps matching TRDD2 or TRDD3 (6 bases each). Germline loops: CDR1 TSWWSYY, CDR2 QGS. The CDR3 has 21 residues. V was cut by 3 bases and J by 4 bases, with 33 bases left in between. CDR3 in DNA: TGTGCTCTTGGGGAGATAAGGCCTTCCCCCGAGACTGGGTACGGGGGCGATAAACTCATCTTT. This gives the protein CALGEIRPSPETGYGGDKLIF.

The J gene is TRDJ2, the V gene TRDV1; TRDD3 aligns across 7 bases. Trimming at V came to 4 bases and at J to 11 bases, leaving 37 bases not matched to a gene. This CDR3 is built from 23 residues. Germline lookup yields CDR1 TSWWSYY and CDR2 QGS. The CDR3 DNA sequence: TGTGCTCTTGGGGCTCAATACGACTCAGGCGACAAAACTGGGGACACACCGCCAACCCAACTCTTCTTT. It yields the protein CALGAQYDSGDKTGDTPPTQLFF.

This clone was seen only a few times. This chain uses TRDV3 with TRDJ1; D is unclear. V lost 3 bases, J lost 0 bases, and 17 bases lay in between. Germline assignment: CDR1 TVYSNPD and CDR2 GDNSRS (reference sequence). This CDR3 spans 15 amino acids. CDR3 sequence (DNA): TGTGCCTTCTTCACATTCCCCCCGTACACCGATAAACTCATCTTT. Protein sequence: CAFFTFPPYTDKLIF.

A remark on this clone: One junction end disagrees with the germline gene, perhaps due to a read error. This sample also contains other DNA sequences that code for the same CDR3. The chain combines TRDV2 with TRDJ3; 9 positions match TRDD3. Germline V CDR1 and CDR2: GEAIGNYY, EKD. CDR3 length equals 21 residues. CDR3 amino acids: CACGTAEGGILSSWDTRQMFF. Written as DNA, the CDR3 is TGTGCCTGTGGCACCGCCGAGGGGGGGATACTCAGCTCCTGGGACACCCGACAGATGTTTTTC.

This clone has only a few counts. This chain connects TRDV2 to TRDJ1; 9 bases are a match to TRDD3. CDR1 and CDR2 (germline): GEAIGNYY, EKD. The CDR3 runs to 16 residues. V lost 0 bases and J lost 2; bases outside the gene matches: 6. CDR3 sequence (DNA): TGTGCCTGTGACACCTGGGGGATAAGGAAAACCGATAAACTCATCTTT. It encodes CACDTWGIRKTDKLIF.

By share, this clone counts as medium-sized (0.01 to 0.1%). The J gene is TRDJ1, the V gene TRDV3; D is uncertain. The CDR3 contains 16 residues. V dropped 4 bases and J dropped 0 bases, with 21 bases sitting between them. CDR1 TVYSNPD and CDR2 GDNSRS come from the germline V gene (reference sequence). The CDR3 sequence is CASIPIPIRHTDKLIF. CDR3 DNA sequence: TGTGCCTCTATACCGATTCCCATCCGTCACACCGATAAACTCATCTTT.

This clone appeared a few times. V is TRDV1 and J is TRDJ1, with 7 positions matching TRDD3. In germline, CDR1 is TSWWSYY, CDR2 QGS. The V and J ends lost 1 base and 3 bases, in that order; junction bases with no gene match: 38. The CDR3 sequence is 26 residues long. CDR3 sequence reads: CALGEPNHQPVPTRDTTPCSSDKLIF. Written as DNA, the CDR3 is TGTGCTCTTGGGGAACCTAATCACCAACCAGTTCCGACCAGGGATACAACCCCTTGTTCGTCCGATAAACTCATCTTT.

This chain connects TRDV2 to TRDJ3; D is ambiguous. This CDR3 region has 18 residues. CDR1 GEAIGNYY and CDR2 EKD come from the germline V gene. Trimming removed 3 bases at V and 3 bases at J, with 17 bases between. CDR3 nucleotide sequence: TGTGCCTGTGACGCCGGGGTACGCAGATACTGGGACACCCGACAGATGTTTTTC. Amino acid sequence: CACDAGVRRYWDTRQMFF.

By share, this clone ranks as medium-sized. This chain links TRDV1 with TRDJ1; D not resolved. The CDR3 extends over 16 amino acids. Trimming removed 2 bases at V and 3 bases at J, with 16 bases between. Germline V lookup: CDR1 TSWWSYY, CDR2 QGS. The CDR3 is CALGEDTRATSDKLIF. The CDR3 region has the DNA TGTGCTCTTGGGGAAGACACGCGGGCTACTTCCGATAAACTCATCTTT.

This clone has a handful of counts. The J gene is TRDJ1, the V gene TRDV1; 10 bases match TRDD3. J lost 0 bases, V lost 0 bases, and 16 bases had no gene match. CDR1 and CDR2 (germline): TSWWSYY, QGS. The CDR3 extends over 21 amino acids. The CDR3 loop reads CALGELFLPEKLGDYTDKLIF. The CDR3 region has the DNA TGTGCTCTTGGGGAACTTTTCCTTCCCGAGAAACTGGGGGATTACACCGATAAACTCATCTTT.